The entry that follows covers one T cell receptor beta chain sequence. This clone has just one count. The specificity of this receptor is unknown. No much larger clone exists at a distance of one base, and base qualities are not known. The CDR1 and CDR2 encoded by the germline V gene are SQVTM and ANQGSEA. V drops 5 bases and J drops 3 bases, leaving 17 bases in between. The CDR3 runs 14 residues from the cysteine to the phenylalanine. Only the CDR3 DNA is retained, 42 bases long and in frame from the first base. This sample was taken from a study of cytomegalovirus exposure and HLA in healthy donors (TCRdb year 2017). At the level of the whole study: An earlier analysis of around 600 of the donors reported approximately 290 Gb of sequence data and some 120 million unique TCR beta sequences from 150 million to 200 million T cells. Of the 398 genotyped donors, 81% fell in the genetic ancestry cluster associated with self-reported Caucasian donors. Every repertoire in the discovery cohort had been generated on one and the same sequencing platform. The study aimed to test whether cataloging public T cell receptors could reveal signatures of past pathogen exposure. An earlier analysis of some 500 of the donors used high-throughput TCR beta sequencing to judge whether each TCR beta V gene segment behaved as functional or pseudogenic. To predict cytomegalovirus infection status, the study combined high-throughput TCR immunosequencing, statistical association of individual TCRs with disease status, and machine learning. Rather than drawing on any new phenotypic data, the later analysis identified candidate immune exposures from TCR beta sequences and the way those sequences occurred across donors. Several DR-DQ haplotypes were treated as single units for association and clustering because of strong linkage in the cohort. A later analysis re-examined previously published TCR beta repertoires from about 700 donors and added high-resolution HLA genotyping to investigate patterns of TCR occurrence. Using immunosequencing, the study profiled T cell repertoires from about 650 subjects and related those repertoires to cytomegalovirus serostatus. Among about 370 genotyped donors of the cohort, an average of around 240,000 unique TCR beta nucleotide sequences was sequenced per donor, of which about 18% were non-productive. Donor age, sex, ethnicity and CMV serostatus were collected together with the repertoire data. Typing coverage differed by locus: A, B, C, DRB1 and DQB1 were typed in about 629-630 donors, DQA1 in 500 to 550, DPA1 in 600 to 610, and DPB1 in just under 490. In a later genetic analysis, genome-wide SNP genotypes for about 65% of the roughly 700 donors were used, and that subset was treated as a discovery cohort. An early release that covered around 590 HLA-typed donors contained approximately 300 gigabases of sequencing data and some 87 million unique TCR sequences. Besides the first cohort of 550 to 750 subjects, a separate validation cohort made up of some 110 different subjects was used. Both class I and class II loci were covered by HLA typing, at four-digit resolution. What the research found in general, with its limitations: The study gave a list of some 150 TCR beta chains associated with cytomegalovirus. Most TCR sequences were seen in very few donors, while some public TCRs were found in many individuals. When HLA alleles, especially DR and DQ, strongly co-occurred, TCR associations were difficult to assign to individual alleles. In a later analysis, HLA-associated TCR beta chains showed more clonal expansion and lower generation probabilities than non-associated chains that were equally common. V-gene and J-gene trimming of TCR beta chains was associated with a missense DCLRE1C variant in a later genetic analysis, and the association was replicated in an independent cohort. The 87-base-pair reads could not distinguish some IMGT-functional V segments, including TRBV6-2 and TRBV6-3, so those segments were excluded. The authors suggested that the approach could potentially be generalized to other disease states and immunological phenotypes. In a later analysis, 16,951 TCR beta sequences were associated with specific HLA alleles at a false discovery rate of 0.05. A later analysis found that TCR association rates varied across HLA loci, with DRB1 alleles showing the most associated TCRs and HLA-C alleles the fewest. An earlier analysis of 450 to 750 of the donors showed that most TCR beta V segments appeared in productive rearrangements either about 87% or about 30% of the time, which broadly matched IMGT annotations. Compared with the 666-donor mean, donors in an Asian-associated ancestry cluster had fewer N-insertions in productive TCRs, according to a later genetic analysis. About 17 rarely observed V segments, including chromosome 9 orphons, were excluded from the earlier analysis of several hundred of the donors because counts were too low. Because some donors lacked HLA typing at each locus, the association tests relied only on the typed subset. The only immune exposure information available for the cohort was CMV serostatus. A group of highly shared sequence variants was considered likely to be a technical artifact of the sequencing pipeline. Correlated functional status among segregating V segments might reflect linkage disequilibrium, but an unknown experimental factor could not be ruled out. The cohort was sequenced for TCR beta chains only, and without alpha or paired-chain data the features that could be detected were limited. A further reported finding was that TCR beta sequences accurately predicted the HLA-A and HLA-B alleles for most subjects in the first cohort. The classifier was reported to diagnose cytomegalovirus status with high specificity and sensitivity in both the original and validation cohorts. In vitro tests confirmed that a few of the cytomegalovirus-associated TCR beta chains recognize cytomegalovirus antigens. Roughly uniform sequencing depth across donors was assumed in presence/absence analyses, although this assumption may not hold. A later analysis found that most CMV-associated TCR beta chains appeared HLA-restricted, with HLA associations seemingly driven largely by CMV exposure. In a later analysis, several top co-occurrence clusters were reported to appear linked to parvovirus B19, influenza, CMV and Epstein-Barr virus.

The cohort comprised fewer than 700 healthy bone marrow donors. Cohort members were all nominally healthy when sampled, although unrecorded immune exposures were likely present. The donor tested CMV seronegative, placing the donor among the 352 seronegative members of the cohort. A peripheral blood sample was provided by each donor, and peripheral blood mononuclear cells were used for TCR beta sequencing. The Qiagen DNeasy Blood Extraction Kit was used to extract genomic DNA from the blood cell samples. Libraries were prepared through the immunoSEQ multiplex PCR assay. For the multiplex PCR, a mixture combining 60 forward primers for TCR Vbeta segments and 13 reverse primers for TCR Jbeta segments was used. The CDR3 region of rearranged TCR beta genes was amplified from genomic DNA with a multiplex PCR assay. Amplified TCR beta libraries were sequenced as 87-base-pair reads on the Illumina HiSeq System. In the original analysis: In a later analysis, tens of millions of unique TCR beta chains were counted across the 500 to 850 repertoires, and around 11 million of these chains were shared by at least two donors. Raw reads were error-corrected and collapsed into unique sequences with a nearest-neighbor algorithm that merged closely related sequences to remove PCR and sequencing errors. CDR3 sequences were aligned to IMGT reference sequences to assign V, D and J gene segments. Each retained sequence needed at least a six-nucleotide match to both a V gene segment and a J gene segment. Rearrangements were called productive when the CDR3 lacked stop codons and stayed in frame with V and J; all others were non-productive. CDR3 was defined by IMGT convention, running from the second conserved V-encoded cysteine to the conserved J-encoded phenylalanine. The earlier analysis of about 610 of the donors excluded sequences that lacked an unambiguous match to a single V gene segment. In an earlier analysis of approximately 550 of the donors, V segments were called functional above 56.7% productive rearrangements and were called segregating when the between-donor standard deviation exceeded 5%. To diagnose cytomegalovirus status from the catalog of TCR beta chain sequences, a statistical classification framework was built. A later analysis assigned V and J genes by comparing TCR nucleotide sequences with IMGT/GENE-DB human TR gene sequences. A later analysis assigned CDR3 sequences and most-parsimonious VDJ recombination scenarios with the TCRdist pipeline. In a later analysis, every TCR beta chain was defined by the combination of its CDR3 amino acid sequence and its V-gene family, and reads without a unique V-gene family were dropped. In a later analysis, around 600 highly shared, low-generation-probability nucleotide sequences were removed to address suspected cross-contamination and a sequencing artifact. A later analysis calculated a clonal expansion index for each public chain from normalized within-repertoire ranks of inferred template counts. In a later analysis, generation probabilities were computed with a VDJ recombination model fitted to out-of-frame rearrangements, and the resulting probabilities were checked against IGoR. A later analysis scored TCR-TCR, TCR-HLA and TCR-CMV co-occurrence with hypergeometric tests, applying a repertoire-size bias correction to TCR pairs. In a later analysis, false discovery rates were estimated by permuting HLA or CMV assignments 20 times. A later analysis grouped co-occurring TCRs with DBSCAN, adding TCRdist sequence similarity when clustering within HLA-allele-positive subsets. Repertoires with fewer than 30,000 or more than 120,000 public chains, plus five repertoires with anomalous nucleotide sharing, were excluded from co-occurrence clustering. The table was pulled from immuneACCESS by TCRdb, which kept in-frame rearrangements only. Such tables lose some clones; where checked, under half of the loss comes from unresolved V genes, and the rest has no known cause. From that table come the V and J calls and clone size; the DNA was used to work out D and trimming. The sample data list around 130,000 clones, and approximately 80% of these were observed just once. Less than 2.5% of the sample lies in the top ten.

This chain is built from TRBV29-1 and TRBJ2-7, with TRBD1 as a weak D call on 6 bases. The sequence was obtained from a woman aged 40 to 50 in good health and CMV-seronegative. The sample was PBMCs. This receptor carries the CDR3 CSVSRSDSRYEQYF. The DNA reads as follows: TGCAGCGTTTCCCGTTCGGACAGTCGCTACGAGCAGTACTTC.